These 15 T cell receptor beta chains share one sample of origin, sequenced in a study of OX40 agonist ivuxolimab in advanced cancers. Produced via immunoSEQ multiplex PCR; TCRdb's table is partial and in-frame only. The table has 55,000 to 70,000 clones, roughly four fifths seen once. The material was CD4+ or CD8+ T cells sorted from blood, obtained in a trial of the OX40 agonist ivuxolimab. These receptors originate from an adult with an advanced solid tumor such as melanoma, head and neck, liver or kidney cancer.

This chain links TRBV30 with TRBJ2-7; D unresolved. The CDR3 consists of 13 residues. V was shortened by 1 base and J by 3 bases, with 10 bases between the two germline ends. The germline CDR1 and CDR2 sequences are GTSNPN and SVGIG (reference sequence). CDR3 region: CAWSDAISYEQYF. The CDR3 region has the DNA TGTGCCTGGAGTGACGCTATCAGCTACGAGCAGTACTTC.

The CDR3 nucleotides read TGTGCCAGCAGCTTAGGGCGCGCAGGCCGCACAGATACGCAGTATTTT. Amino acids: CASSLGRAGRTDTQYF. This chain joins TRBV7-8 and TRBJ2-3; no definite D call. The CDR3 sequence is 16 residues long. Trimming pared 1 base from V and 1 base from J, leaving 12 bases between. Per germline, CDR1 SGHVS and CDR2 FQNEAQ.

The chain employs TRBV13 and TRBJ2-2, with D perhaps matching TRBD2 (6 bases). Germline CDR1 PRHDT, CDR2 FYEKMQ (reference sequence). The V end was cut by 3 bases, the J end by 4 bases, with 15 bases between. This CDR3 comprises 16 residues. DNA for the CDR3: TGTGCCAGCAGCTTGGGTGCGGGGAGAGGCACCGGGGAGCTGTTTTTT. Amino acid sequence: CASSLGAGRGTGELFF.

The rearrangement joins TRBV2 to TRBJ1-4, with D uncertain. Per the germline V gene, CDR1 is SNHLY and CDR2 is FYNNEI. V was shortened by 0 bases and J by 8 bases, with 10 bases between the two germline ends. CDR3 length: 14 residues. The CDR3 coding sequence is TGTGCCAGCAGTGAAGCGCTTGGCCACGAAAAACTGTTTTTT. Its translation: CASSEALGHEKLFF.

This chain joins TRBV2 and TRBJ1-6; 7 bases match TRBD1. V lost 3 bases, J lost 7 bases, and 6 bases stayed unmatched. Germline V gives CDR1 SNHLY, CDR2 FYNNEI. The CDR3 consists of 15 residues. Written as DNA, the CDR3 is TGTGCCAGCAGTGAGTATCGGGACAGAAATTCACCCCTCCACTTT. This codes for CASSEYRDRNSPLHF.

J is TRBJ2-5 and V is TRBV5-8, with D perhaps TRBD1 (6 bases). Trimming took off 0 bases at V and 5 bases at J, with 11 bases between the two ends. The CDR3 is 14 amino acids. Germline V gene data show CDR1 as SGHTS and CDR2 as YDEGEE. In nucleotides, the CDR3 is TGTGCCAGCAGCTTGGAGGCAGGGGCCGAGACCCAGTACTTC. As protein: CASSLEAGAETQYF. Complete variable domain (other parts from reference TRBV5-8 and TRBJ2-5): EAGVTQSPTHLIKTRGQQATLRCSPISGHTSVYWYQQALGLGLQFLLWYDEGEERNRGNFPPRFSGRQFPNYSSELNVNALELEDSALYLCASSLEAGAETQYFGPGTRLLVL.

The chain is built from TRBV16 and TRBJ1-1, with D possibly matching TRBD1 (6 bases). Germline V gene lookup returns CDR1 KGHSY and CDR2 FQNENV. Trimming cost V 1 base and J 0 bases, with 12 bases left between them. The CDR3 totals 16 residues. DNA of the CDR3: TGTGCCAGCAGCCAATATTTGGCAGGGGTGAACACTGAAGCTTTCTTT. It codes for CASSQYLAGVNTEAFF.

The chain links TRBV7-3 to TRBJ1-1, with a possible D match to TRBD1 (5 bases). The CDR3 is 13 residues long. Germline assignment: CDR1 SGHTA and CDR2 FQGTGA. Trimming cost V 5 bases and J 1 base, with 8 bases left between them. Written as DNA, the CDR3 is TGTGCCAGCAGCACGACAGCGAACACTGAAGCTTTCTTT. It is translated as CASSTTANTEAFF.

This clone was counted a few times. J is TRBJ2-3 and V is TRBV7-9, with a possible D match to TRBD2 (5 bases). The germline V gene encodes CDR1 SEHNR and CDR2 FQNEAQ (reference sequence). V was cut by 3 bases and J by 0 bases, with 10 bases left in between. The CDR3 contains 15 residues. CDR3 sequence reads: CASSFRESSTDTQYF. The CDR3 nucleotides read TGTGCCAGCAGCTTCCGGGAATCTAGCACAGATACGCAGTATTTT.

The CDR3: CARSLISVPTYEQYF. The CDR3 nucleotides read TGTGCCAGAAGCTTGATCTCGGTTCCAACCTACGAGCAGTACTTC. The chain links TRBV5-3 to TRBJ2-7; D not resolved. TRBV5-3 is given ORF status, its function remaining uncertain. The V end was cut by 1 base, the J end by 2 bases, with 13 bases between. CDR3 length: 15 amino acids.

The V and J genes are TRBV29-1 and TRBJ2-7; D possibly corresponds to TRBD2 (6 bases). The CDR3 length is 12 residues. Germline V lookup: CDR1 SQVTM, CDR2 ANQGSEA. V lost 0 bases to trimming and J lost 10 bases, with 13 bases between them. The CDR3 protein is CSVEDFQGGQYF. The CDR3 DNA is TGCAGCGTTGAAGATTTCCAGGGAGGACAGTACTTC.

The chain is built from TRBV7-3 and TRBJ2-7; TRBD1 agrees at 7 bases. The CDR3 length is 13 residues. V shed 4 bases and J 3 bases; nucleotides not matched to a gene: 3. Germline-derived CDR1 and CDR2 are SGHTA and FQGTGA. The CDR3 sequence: CASSSDRHYEQYF. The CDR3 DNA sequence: TGTGCCAGCAGCTCGGACAGGCACTACGAGCAGTACTTC.

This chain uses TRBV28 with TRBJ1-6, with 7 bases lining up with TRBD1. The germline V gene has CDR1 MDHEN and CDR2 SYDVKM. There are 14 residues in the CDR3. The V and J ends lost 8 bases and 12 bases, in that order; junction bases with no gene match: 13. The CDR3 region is CASRDRAYGIPLHF. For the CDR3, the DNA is TGTGCCAGCCGCGACAGGGCCTACGGGATACCCCTCCACTTT.

The CDR3 sequence is CASSQFFTGGSEKLFF. For the CDR3, the DNA is TGCGCCAGCAGTCAGTTTTTTACAGGGGGAAGTGAAAAACTGTTTTTT. The chain couples TRBV5-1 to TRBJ1-4; 8 nucleotides align to TRBD1. The length of the CDR3 is 16 residues. V shed 5 bases and J 7 bases; nucleotides not matched to a gene: 13. Germline values: CDR1 SGHRS, CDR2 YFSETQ.

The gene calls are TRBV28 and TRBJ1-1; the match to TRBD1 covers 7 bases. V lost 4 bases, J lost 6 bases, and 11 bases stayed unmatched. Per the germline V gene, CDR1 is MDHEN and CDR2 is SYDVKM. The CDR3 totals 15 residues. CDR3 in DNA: TGTGCCAGCAGTTCCTCTGACAGGGCTCTCGCTGAAGCTTTCTTT. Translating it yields CASSSSDRALAEAFF.